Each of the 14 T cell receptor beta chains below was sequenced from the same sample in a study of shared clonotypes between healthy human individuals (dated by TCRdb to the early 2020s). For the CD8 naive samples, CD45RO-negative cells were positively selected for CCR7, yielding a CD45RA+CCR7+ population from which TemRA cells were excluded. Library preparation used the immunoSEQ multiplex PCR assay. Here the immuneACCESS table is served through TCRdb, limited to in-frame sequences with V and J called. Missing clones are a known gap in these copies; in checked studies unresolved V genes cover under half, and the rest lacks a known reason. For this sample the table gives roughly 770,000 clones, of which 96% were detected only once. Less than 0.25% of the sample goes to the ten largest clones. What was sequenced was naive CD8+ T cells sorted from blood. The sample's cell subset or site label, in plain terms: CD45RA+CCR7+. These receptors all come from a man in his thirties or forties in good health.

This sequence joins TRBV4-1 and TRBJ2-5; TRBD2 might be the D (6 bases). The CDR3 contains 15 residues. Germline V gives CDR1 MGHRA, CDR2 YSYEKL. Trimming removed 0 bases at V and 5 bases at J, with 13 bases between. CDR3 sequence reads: CASSQDLAGRETQYF. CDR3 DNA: TGCGCCAGCAGCCAAGATTTGGCAGGGAGGGAGACCCAGTACTTC.

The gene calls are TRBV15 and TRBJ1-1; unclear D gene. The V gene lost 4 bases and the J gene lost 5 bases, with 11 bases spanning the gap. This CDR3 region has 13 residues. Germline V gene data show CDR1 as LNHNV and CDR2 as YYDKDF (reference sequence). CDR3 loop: CATSKYDLTEAFF. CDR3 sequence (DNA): TGTGCCACCAGCAAGTACGATCTGACTGAAGCTTTCTTT.

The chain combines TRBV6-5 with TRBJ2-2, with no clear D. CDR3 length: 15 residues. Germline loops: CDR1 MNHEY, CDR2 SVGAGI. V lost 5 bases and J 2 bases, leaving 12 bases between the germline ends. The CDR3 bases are TGTGCCAGCAGTAACCGACTGGTCAACACCGGGGAGCTGTTTTTT. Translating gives CASSNRLVNTGELFF.

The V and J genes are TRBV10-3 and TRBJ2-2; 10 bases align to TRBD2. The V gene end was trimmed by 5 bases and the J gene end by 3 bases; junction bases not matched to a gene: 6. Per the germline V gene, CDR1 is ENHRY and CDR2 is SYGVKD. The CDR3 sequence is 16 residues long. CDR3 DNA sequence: TGTGCCATCAGTTCTTTAGCGGGAGGTGACACCGGGGAGCTGTTTTTT. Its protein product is CAISSLAGGDTGELFF.

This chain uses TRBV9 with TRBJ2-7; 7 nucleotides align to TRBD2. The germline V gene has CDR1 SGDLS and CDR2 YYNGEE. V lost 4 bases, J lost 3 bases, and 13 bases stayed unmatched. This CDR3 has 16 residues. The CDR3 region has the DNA TGTGCCAGCAGCCATCAGAGGGAGGGCCCTCTCTACGAGCAGTACTTC. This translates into CASSHQREGPLYEQYF.

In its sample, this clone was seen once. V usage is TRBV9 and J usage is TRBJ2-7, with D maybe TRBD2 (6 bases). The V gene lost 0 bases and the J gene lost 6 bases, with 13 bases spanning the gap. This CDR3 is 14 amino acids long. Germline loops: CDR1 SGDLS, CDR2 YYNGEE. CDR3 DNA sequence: TGTGCCAGCAGCGTAGGGACTACTATGAGCGAGCAGTACTTC. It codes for CASSVGTTMSEQYF.

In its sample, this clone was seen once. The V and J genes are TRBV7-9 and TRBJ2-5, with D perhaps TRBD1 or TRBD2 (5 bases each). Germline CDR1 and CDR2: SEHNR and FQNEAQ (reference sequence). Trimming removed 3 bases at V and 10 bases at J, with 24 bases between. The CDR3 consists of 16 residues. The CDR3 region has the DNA TGTGCCAGCAGCTTCACCTCCGATCCTGGGACCTCCATCCAGTACTTC. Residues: CASSFTSDPGTSIQYF.

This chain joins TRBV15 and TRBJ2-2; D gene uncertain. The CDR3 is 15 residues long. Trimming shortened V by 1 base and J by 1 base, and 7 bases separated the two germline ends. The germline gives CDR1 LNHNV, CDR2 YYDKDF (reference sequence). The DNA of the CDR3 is TGTGCCACCAGCAGAGCCGGAATGAACACCGGGGAGCTGTTTTTT. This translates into CATSRAGMNTGELFF.

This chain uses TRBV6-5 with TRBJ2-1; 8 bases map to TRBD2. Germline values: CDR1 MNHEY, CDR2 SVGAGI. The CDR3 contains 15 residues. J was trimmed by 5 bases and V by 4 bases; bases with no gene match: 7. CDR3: CASSFREGWDNEQFF. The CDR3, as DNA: TGTGCCAGCAGTTTCCGGGAGGGATGGGACAATGAGCAGTTCTTC.

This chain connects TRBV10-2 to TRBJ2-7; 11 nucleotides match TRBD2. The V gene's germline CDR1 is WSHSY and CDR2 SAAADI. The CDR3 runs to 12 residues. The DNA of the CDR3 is TGCGCGACGGGACTAGCGGTCTACGAGCAGTACTTC. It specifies CATGLAVYEQYF.

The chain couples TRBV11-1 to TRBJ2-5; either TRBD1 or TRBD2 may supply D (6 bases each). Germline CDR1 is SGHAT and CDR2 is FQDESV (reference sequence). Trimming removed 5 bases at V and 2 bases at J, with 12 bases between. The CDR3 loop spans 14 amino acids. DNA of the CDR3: TGTGCCAGCAGCCCCACGGGGGCGCAAGAGACCCAGTACTTC. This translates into CASSPTGAQETQYF.

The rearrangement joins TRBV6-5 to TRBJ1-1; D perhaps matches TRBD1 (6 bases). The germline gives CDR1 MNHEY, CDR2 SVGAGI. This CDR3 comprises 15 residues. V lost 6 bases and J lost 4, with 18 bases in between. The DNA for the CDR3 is TGTGCCAGCAGCTCCCCACCGGGACATTTCACTGAAGCTTTCTTT. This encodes CASSSPPGHFTEAFF.

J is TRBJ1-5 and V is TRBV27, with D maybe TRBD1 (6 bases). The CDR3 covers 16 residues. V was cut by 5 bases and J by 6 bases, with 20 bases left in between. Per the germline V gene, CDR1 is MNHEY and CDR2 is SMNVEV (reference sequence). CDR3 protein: CASSLGAGASGQPQHF. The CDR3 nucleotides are TGTGCCAGCAGTCTAGGTGCAGGGGCGTCGGGTCAGCCCCAGCATTTT.

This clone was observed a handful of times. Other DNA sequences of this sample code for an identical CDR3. CDR3 DNA sequence: TGTGCCAGCAGCTTGTCAGGGAACACTGAAGCTTTCTTT. It translates to CASSLSGNTEAFF. The V call is TRBV7-6, the J call TRBJ1-1; the D is unclear. V was trimmed by 3 bases and J by 1 base, leaving 6 bases between them. CDR3 length: 13 residues. Germline CDR1 is SGHVS and CDR2 is FNYEAQ.